This is a list of T cell receptor beta chains from one sample in a study of cytomegalovirus exposure and HLA in healthy donors. The method was immunoSEQ multiplex PCR; TCRdb's version includes in-frame clones alone and lacks a portion of them. There are roughly 55,000 clones in the sample, with approximately 10% held by the top ten. Input material: PBMCs. The receptors here all came from a man aged 50 to 59 in good health and CMV-seropositive. Each CDR3 is given with its conserved first and last residue. D genes are given only for firm matches.

14 TRBV19 - CASSISRRDYGYTF
14 TRBV9 - CASSVGYNNSPLHF
16 TRBV5-6 TRBD2 CASSLRLAGGVETQYF
13 TRBV6-6 - CASSLTNTGELFF
13 TRBV29-1 - CSARAPSSYEQYF
15 TRBV2 TRBD2 CASSSLSGVDNEQFF
13 TRBV14 TRBD1 CASSQEQGAGAFF
17 TRBV4-1 TRBD1 CASSQGAGTGRIYEQYF
14 TRBV7-9 - CAIHNGGPSSPLHF
16 TRBV6-5 - CASSYIGLSSDNEQFF
17 TRBV4-3 - CASSQDRGALRGNTIYF
14 TRBV28 - CASSPPRGAAEAFF
13 TRBV19 - CASSNSGYTEAFF
15 TRBV11-2 TRBD1 CASSRQGVMNTEAFF
13 TRBV6-5 TRBD2 CASSPRGRDEQYF
15 TRBV19 - CASSRLLDSSYEQYF
14 TRBV19 - CASSITGTYNEQFF
14 TRBV19 - CASSTGSYTDTQYF
14 TRBV10-3 - CAISEAGISYEQYF
15 TRBV19 TRBD1 CASTSGTGVGNTIYF
13 TRBV6-1 - CASSEAGSYEQYF
16 TRBV7-8 TRBD1 CASSPTKDRVHYEQYF
16 TRBV9 TRBD2 CASSPGQHPGGNEQFF
16 TRBV7-2 - CASSLGGGARKYEQYF
14 TRBV19 - CASRLALPGYGYTF
14 TRBV6-1 TRBD1 CASSAGTGGYEQYF
14 TRBV19 - CASTSGWANEKLFF
17 TRBV11-2 - CASSFRPSSETLYEQYF
14 TRBV9 - CASSVASGSYGYTF
16 TRBV18 TRBD2 CASSPAGGIGTGELFF
14 TRBV7-2 - CASLSRVSYNEQFF
20 TRBV13 - CASSLVDRVTPGVIADTQYF
14 TRBV5-4 TRBD2 CASSPWAGDNEQFF
13 TRBV30 - CAWSVLEGFEQYF
14 TRBV5-1 - CASSLTGLNTEAFF
14 TRBV6-5 TRBD1 CASRRIDRGYEQYF
15 TRBV6-1 TRBD2 CASSELPSGLNEQFF
14 TRBV7-9 - CASRPSSGNYGYTF
14 TRBV10-3 TRBD1 CAISESTGNYGYTF
13 TRBV29-1 - CSVEDQGSYGYTF
15 TRBV9 - CASSVDGWRDYGYTF
16 TRBV4-1 TRBD2 CASSQDEAGGWNEQFF
14 TRBV6-6 - CATSGYGYTGELFF
15 TRBV4-3 - CASSQDTGRGYEQYF